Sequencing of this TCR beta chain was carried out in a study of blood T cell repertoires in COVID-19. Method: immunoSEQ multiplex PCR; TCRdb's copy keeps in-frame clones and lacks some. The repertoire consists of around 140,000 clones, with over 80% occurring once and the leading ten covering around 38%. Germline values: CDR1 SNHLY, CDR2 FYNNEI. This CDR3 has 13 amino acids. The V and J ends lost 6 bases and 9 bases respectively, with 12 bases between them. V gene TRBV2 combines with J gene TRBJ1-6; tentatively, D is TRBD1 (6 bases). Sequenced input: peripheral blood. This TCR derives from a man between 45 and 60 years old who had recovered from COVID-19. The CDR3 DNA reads TGTGCCAGCAGAGCGGGGGCTCCTTCACCCCTCCACTTT. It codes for CASRAGAPSPLHF.